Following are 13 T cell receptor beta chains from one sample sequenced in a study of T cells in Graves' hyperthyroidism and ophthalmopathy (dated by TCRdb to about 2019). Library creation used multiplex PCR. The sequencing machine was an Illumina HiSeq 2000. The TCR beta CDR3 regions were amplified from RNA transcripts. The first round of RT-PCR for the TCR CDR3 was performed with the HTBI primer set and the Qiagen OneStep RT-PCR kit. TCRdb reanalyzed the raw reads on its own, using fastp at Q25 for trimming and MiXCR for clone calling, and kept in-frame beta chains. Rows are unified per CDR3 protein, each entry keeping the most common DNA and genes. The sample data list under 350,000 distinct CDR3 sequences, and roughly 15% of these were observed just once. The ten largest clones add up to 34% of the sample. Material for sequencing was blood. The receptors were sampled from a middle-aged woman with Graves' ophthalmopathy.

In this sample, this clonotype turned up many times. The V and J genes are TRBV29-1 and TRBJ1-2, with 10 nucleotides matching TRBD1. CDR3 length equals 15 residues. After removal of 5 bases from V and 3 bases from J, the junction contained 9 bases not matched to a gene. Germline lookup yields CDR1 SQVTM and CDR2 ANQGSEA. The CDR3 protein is CSVLGTTGGDYGYTF. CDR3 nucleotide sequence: TGCAGCGTTTTAGGTACGACAGGGGGCGACTATGGCTACACCTTC. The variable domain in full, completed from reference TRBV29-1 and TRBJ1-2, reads SAVISQKPSRDICQRGTSLTIQCQVDSQVTMMFWYRQQPGQSLTLIATANQGSEATYESGFVIDKFPISRPNLTFSTLTVSNMSPEDSSIYLCSVLGTTGGDYGYTFGSGTRLTVV.

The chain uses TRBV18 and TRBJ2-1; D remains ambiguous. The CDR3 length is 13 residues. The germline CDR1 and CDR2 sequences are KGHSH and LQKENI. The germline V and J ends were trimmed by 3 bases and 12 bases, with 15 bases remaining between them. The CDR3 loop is CASSPSSIIGQFF. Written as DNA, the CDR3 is TGTGCCAGCTCACCCTCCTCGATCATAGGGCAGTTCTTC.

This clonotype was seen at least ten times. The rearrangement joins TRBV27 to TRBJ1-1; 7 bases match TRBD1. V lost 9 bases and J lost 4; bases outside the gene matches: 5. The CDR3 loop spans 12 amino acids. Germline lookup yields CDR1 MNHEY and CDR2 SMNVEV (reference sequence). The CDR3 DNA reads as TGTGCCAGAAACAGGGGAGGCACTGAAGCTTTCTTT. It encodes CARNRGGTEAFF.

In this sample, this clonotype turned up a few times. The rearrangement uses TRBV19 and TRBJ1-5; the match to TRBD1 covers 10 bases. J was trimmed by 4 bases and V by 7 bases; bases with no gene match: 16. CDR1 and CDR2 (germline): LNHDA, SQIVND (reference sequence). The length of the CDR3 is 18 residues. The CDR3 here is CASTSRRQGAVGNQPQHF. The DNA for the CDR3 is TGTGCCAGTACCTCTCGGAGACAGGGGGCCGTGGGGAATCAGCCCCAGCATTTT.

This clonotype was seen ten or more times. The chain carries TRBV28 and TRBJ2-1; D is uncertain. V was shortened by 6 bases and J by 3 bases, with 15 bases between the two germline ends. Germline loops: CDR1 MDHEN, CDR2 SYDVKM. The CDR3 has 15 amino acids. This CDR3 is CASRPLRQVYNEQFF. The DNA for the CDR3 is TGTGCCAGCAGGCCCCTCAGACAAGTCTACAATGAGCAGTTCTTC.

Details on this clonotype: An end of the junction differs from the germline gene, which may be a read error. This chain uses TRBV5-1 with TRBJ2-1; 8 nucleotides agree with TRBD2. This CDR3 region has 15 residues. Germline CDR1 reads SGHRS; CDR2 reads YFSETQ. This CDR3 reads CASSFTLADYDEQFF. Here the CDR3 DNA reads TGCGCCAGCAGCTTCACACTAGCGGACTACGATGAGCAGTTCTTC.

CDR3 in DNA: TGTGCCAGCATTGACGGGGGCAAGACCGGGGAGCTGTTTTTT. Translating it yields CASIDGGKTGELFF. V gene TRBV11-3 combines with J gene TRBJ2-2; tentatively, D is TRBD1 or TRBD2 (6 bases each). The ends were cut back, 7 bases at V and 5 bases at J, with 14 bases in the middle. The CDR3 has 14 residues. Per germline, CDR1 SGHNT and CDR2 YENEEA.

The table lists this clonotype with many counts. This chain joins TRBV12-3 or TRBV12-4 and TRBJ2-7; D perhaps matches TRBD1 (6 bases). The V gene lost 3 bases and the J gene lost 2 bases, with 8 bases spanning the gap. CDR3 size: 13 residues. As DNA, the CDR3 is TGTGCCAGCAGTTTTGCAGGGGCCTACGAGCAGTACTTC. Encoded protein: CASSFAGAYEQYF.

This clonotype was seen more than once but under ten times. The DNA for the CDR3 is TGTGCCAGTAGTAGCCCGGGCCAAGGCGGCAAAAACATTCAGTACTTC. Translation gives CASSSPGQGGKNIQYF. The V gene is TRBV19, the J gene TRBJ2-4, with D hard to call. Germline CDR1 reads LNHDA; CDR2 reads SQIVND (reference sequence). Between the trimmed V and J ends, which lost 4 bases and 3 bases, there was a span of 16 bases. This CDR3 is built from 16 residues.

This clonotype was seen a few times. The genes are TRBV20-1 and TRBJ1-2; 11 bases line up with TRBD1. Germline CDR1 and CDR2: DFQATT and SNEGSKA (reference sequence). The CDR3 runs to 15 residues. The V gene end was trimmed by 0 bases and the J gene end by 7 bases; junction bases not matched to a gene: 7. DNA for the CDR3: TGCAGTGCTAGAGATCCTGAGGACAGGGGGCTTGGCTACACCTTC. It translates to CSARDPEDRGLGYTF.

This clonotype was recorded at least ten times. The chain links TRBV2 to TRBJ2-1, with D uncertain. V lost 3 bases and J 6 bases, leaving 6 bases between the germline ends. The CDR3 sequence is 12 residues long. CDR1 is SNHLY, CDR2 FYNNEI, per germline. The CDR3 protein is CASSDLANEQFF. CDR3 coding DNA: TGTGCCAGCAGTGACCTGGCCAATGAGCAGTTCTTC.

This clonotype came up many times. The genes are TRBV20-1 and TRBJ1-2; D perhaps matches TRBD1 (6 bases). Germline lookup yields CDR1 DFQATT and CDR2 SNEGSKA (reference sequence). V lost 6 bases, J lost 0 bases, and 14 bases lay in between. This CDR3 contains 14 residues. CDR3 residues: CSAHSGTSNYGYTF. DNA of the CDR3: TGCAGTGCCCACAGCGGGACATCTAACTATGGCTACACCTTC.

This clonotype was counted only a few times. CDR3 sequence reads: CATTRTGDYGYTF. The CDR3 nucleotides are TGTGCCACAACCAGAACAGGGGACTATGGCTACACCTTC. The V and J genes are TRBV10-3 and TRBJ1-2, with 7 nucleotides matching TRBD1. Per the germline V gene, CDR1 is ENHRY and CDR2 is SYGVKD. V shed 10 bases, J shed 3 bases, and the junction held 8 bases outside the gene matches. The CDR3 is made up of 13 amino acids.